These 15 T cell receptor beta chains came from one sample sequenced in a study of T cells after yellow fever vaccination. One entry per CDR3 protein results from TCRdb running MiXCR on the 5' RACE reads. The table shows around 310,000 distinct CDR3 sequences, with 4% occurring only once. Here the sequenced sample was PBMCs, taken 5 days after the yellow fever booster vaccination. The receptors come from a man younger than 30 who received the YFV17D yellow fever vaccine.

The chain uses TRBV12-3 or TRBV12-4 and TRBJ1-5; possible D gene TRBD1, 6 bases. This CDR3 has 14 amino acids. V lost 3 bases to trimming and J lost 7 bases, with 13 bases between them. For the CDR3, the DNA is TGTGCCAGCAGTTTTGGGGGGCTGCGGCAGCCCCAGCATTTT. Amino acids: CASSFGGLRQPQHF.

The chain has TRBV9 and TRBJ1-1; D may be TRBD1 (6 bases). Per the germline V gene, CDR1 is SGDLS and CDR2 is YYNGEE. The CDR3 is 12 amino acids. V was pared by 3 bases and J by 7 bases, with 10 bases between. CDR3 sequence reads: CASSAGAGEAFF. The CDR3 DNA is TGTGCCAGCAGCGCAGGGGCCGGTGAAGCTTTCTTT. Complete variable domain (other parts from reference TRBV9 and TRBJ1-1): DSGVTQTPKHLITATGQRVTLRCSPRSGDLSVYWYQQSLDQGLQFLIQYYNGEERAKGNILERFSAQQFPDLHSELNLSSLELGDSALYFCASSAGAGEAFFGQGTRLTVV.

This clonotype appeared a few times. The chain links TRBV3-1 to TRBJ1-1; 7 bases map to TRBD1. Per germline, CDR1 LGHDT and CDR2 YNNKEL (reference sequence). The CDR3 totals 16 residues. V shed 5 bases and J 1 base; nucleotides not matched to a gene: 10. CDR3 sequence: CASSRETGNENTEAFF. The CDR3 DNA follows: TGTGCCAGCAGCAGAGAGACAGGGAACGAGAACACTGAAGCTTTCTTT.

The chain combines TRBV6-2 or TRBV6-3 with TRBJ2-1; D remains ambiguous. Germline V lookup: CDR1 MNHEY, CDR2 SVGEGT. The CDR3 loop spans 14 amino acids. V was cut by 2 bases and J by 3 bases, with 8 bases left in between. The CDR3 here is CASSYDRSYNEQFF. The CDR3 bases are TGTGCCAGCAGTTACGATCGCAGCTACAATGAGCAGTTCTTC.

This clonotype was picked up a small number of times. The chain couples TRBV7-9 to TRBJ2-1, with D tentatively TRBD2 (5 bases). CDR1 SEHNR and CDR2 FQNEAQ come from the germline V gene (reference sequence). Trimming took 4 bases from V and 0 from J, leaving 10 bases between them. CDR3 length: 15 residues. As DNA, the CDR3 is TGTGCCAGCAGCTCCGGGGTTCCCTCCTACAATGAGCAGTTCTTC. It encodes CASSSGVPSYNEQFF.

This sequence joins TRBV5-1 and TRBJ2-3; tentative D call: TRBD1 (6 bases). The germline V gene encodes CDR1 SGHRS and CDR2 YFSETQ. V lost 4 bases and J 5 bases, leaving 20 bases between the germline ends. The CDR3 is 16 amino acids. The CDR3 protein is CASSGLEGGQRDTQYF. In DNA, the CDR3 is TGCGCCAGCAGCGGCCTGGAAGGGGGTCAAAGAGATACGCAGTATTTT.

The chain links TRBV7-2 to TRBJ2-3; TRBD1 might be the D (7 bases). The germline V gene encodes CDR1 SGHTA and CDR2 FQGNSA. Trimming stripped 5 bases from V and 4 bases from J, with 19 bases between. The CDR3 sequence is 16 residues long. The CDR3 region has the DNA TGTGCCAGCAGCCCGTGGGGGCAGGGGGAGGCAGATACGCAGTATTTT. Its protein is CASSPWGQGEADTQYF.

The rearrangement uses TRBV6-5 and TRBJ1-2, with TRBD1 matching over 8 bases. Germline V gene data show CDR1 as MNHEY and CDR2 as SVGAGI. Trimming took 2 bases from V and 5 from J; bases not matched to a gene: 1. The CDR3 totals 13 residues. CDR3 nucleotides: TGTGCCAGCAGTTACCGGACAGGGTATGGCTACACCTTC. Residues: CASSYRTGYGYTF.

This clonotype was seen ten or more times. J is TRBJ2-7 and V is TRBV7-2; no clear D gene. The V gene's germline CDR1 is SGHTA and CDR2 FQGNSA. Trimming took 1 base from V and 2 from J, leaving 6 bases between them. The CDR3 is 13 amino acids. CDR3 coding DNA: TGTGCCAGCAGCTTAGGGGTCACCTACGAGCAGTACTTC. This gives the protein CASSLGVTYEQYF. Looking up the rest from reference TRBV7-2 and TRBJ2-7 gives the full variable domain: GAGVSQSPSNKVTEKGKDVELRCDPISGHTALYWYRQSLGQGLEFLIYFQGNSAPDKSGLPSDRFSAERTGGSVSTLTIQRTQQEDSAVYLCASSLGVTYEQYFGPGTRLTVT.

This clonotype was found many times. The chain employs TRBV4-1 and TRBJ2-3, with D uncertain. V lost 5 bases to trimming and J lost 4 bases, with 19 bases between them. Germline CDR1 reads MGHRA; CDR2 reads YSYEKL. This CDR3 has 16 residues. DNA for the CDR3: TGCGCCAGCAGCGGAGACGGGTTCAGAGAGGCAGATACGCAGTATTTT. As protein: CASSGDGFREADTQYF.

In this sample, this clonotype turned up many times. The CDR3 bases are TGTGCCAGCAGCGTAGAAATCCGGGCAGATACGCAGTATTTT. Its translation: CASSVEIRADTQYF. The J gene is TRBJ2-3, the V gene TRBV9; D not certain. The germline V gene encodes CDR1 SGDLS and CDR2 YYNGEE. This CDR3 spans 14 amino acids. Trimming took 0 bases from V and 4 from J, leaving 9 bases between them.

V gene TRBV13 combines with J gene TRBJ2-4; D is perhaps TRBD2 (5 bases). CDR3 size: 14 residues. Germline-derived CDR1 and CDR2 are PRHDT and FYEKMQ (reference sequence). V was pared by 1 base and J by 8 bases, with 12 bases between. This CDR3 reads CASSLDRRGDIQYF. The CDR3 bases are TGTGCCAGCAGCTTAGACCGTCGGGGAGACATTCAGTACTTC.

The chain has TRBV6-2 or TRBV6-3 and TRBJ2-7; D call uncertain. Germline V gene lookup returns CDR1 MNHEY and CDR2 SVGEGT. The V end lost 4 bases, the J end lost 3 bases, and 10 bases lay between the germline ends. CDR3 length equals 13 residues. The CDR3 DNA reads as TGTGCCAGCAGTTCGCGCGGATACTACGAGCAGTACTTC. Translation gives CASSSRGYYEQYF.

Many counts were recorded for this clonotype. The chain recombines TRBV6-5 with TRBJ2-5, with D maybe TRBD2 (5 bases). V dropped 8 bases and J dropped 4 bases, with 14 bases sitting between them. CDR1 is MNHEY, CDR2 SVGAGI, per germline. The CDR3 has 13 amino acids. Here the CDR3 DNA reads TGTGCCAGCGGAGGAGCGCCTCTAGAGACCCAGTACTTC. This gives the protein CASGGAPLETQYF.

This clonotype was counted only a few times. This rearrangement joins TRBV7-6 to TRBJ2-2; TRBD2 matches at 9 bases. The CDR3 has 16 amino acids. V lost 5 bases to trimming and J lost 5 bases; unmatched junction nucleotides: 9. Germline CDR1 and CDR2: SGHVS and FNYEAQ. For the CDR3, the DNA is TGTGCCAGCAGCCGTAGCGGGGGCCCCGGAACCGGGGAGCTGTTTTTT. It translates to CASSRSGGPGTGELFF.